The entry below gives a single T cell receptor beta chain sequence along with its context. Its antigen is as yet unknown. The junction had 9 bases not matched to a gene; V was cut back by 6 bases and J by 2 bases. Per germline, CDR1 DFQATT and CDR2 SNEGSKA (reference sequence). The CDR3 is made up of 14 amino acids. This specimen belongs to a study of Graves' ophthalmopathy and Graves' hyperthyroidism. Study conclusions and caveats: Appearing in blood as well were most expanded thyroid clonotypes above 0.001 frequency.

Amplified material comprised TCR beta CDR3 regions derived from RNA transcripts. Second-round multiplex PCR came after a first-round RT-PCR that employed HTBI primers. A single record per CDR3 protein comes from TCRdb applying MiXCR to the multiplex PCR reads. The table records 680,000 or so distinct CDR3 sequences, roughly 20% of them present only once. The sequencing sample was made of peripheral blood. V is TRBV20-1 and J is TRBJ1-2; 7 bases are shared with TRBD1. The source is a woman in her late teens or twenties with stable Graves' hyperthyroidism. Some clones in this sample may be carry-over from other donors' samples. The CDR3 coding sequence is TGCAGTGCCAGGGAGCGGGACAGCAACTATGGCTACACCTTC. The encoded protein is CSARERDSNYGYTF.